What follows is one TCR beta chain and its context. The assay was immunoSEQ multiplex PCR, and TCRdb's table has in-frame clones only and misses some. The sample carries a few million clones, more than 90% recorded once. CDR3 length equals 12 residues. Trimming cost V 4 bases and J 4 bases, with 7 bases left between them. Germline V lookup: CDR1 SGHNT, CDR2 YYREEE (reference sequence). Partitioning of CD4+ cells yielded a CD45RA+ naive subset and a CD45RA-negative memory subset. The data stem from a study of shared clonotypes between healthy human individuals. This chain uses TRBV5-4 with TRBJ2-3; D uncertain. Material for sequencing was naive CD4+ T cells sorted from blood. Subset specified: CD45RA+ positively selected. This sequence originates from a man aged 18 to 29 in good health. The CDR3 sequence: CASSRSSDTQYF. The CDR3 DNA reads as TGTGCCAGCAGCCGTAGCTCAGATACGCAGTATTTT.